This is a list of T cell receptor beta chains from one sample in a study of shared clonotypes between healthy human individuals. Sequencing used immunoSEQ multiplex PCR; TCRdb keeps in-frame clones, though not all of them. The sample lists roughly 570,000 clones; roughly 98% were seen once. Material for sequencing was naive CD8+ T cells sorted from blood. The receptor source for this set is a man between 25 and 39 years old in good health. CDR3s include the opening cysteine and the closing phenylalanine or tryptophan. The D gene is left open where the match is weak.

TRBD2	TRBJ2-1	TRBV11-2	CASSLTSGEQFF
TRBD2	TRBJ2-2	TRBV10-1	CASSESGGRSYTGELFF
TRBD2	TRBJ2-7	TRBV7-2	CASSHSSGRALGEQYF
NA	TRBJ1-5	TRBV7-9	CASSSGASGNQPQHF
TRBD2	TRBJ2-7	TRBV29-1	CSVELAGGSYEQYF
NA	TRBJ2-6	TRBV29-1	CSVEGTASSGANVLTF
NA	TRBJ2-7	TRBV18	CASSEVDNVGIGEQYF
NA	TRBJ2-7	TRBV5-8	CASSLTVAYEQYF
NA	TRBJ1-5	TRBV27	CASSPLFWQPQHF
NA	TRBJ2-1	TRBV7-6	CASSLEAPDTFYNEQFF
TRBD1	TRBJ2-3	TRBV27	CASSYRDRASDTQYF
NA	TRBJ2-1	TRBV7-2	CASRRGYEQFF
TRBD2	TRBJ2-1	TRBV27	CASSFWHAGEFYNEQFF
NA	TRBJ2-1	TRBV9	CASSVAEIAQFGEQFF
NA	TRBJ2-1	TRBV11-2	CASSLEGGGGYNEQFF
TRBD1	TRBJ2-7	TRBV7-2	CASGLPGTGEYEQYF
NA	TRBJ2-5	TRBV28	CASSLRGTGETQYF
NA	TRBJ2-1	TRBV11-2	CASSHRTTNYNEQFF
TRBD2	TRBJ2-1	TRBV27	CASSFRREGRNEQFF
TRBD2	TRBJ2-7	TRBV11-2	CASSLETSEFYEQYF
NA	TRBJ1-2	TRBV6-5	CASSYANRASYGYTF
TRBD2	TRBJ2-1	TRBV9	CASTLSGGNNEQFF
NA	TRBJ2-1	TRBV9	CASSVGVGNEQFF
NA	TRBJ2-7	TRBV2	CASSQPKTGQGASGEQYF
TRBD1	TRBJ2-7	TRBV18	CASSPGQGSYEQYF
NA	TRBJ2-7	TRBV28	CASSYRPQRPLYEQYF